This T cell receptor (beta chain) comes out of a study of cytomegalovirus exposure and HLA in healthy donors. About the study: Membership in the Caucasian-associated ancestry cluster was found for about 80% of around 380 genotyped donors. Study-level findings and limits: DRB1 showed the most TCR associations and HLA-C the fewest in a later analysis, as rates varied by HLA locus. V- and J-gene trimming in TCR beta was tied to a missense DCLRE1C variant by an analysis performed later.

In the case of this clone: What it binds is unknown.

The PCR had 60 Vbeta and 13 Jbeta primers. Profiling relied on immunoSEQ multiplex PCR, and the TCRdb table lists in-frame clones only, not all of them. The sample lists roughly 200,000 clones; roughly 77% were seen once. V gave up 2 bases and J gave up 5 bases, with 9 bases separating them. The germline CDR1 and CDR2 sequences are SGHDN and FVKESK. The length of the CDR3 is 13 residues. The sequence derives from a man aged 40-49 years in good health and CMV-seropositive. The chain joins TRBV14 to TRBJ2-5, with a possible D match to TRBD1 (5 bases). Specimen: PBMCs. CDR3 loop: CASSQKGRETQYF. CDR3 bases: TGTGCCAGCAGCCAAAAGGGGCGTGAGACCCAGTACTTC.